The rows below give T cell receptor beta chains drawn from one sample of a study of blood T cell repertoires in COVID-19. Repertoires were generated with immunoSEQ multiplex PCR, while TCRdb's copy carries only in-frame clones and drops some. In the table there are some 260,000 clones, approximately 77% of which are singletons. The sequenced material came from peripheral blood. Receptor source: a woman aged 18-29 years with acute or convalescent COVID-19. Each CDR3 is given with its conserved first and last residue. D genes are given only for firm matches. A clone size is listed for some rows: how often the clone was seen (once, few, many), or a class if it is expanded.

>TRBD2|TRBV20-1|TRBJ2-1|.
TGCAGTGCTAGTTCGTTAGCGGGAGAGGTTTACAATGAGCAGTTCTTC
CSASSLAGEVYNEQFF
>TRBD1|TRBV30|TRBJ2-4|.
TGTGCCTGGAGTATCCGGGGACAGGGTACGTTGCAGTACTTC
CAWSIRGQGTLQYF
>.|TRBV28|TRBJ2-1|few
TGTGCCAGCAGTTTCGGGTCCCTTGGGCAGTTCTTC
CASSFGSLGQFF
>.|TRBV5-5|TRBJ2-2|.
TGTGCCAGCAGCTTACAGGGAAGGGACACCGGGGAGCTGTTTTTT
CASSLQGRDTGELFF
>TRBD1|TRBV2|TRBJ1-5|.
TGTGCCAGTCAACAGGGGGCCCGGCAGCCCCAGCATTTT
CASQQGARQPQHF
>TRBD1|TRBV7-9|TRBJ2-2|.
TGTGCCAGCAGCTTTGGGGGACAGGGGTCCGGGGAGCTGTTTTTT
CASSFGGQGSGELFF
>TRBD2|TRBV10-2|TRBJ2-1|once
TGCGCCAGCAGGGTCGCCCTTGGTAGCGGGACCGTGAATGAGCAGTTCTTC
CASRVALGSGTVNEQFF
>TRBD2|TRBV6-4|TRBJ2-1|.
TGTGCCAGCAGTGACGGGGCGGGAGGCCATGAGCAGTTCTTC
CASSDGAGGHEQFF
>.|TRBV27|TRBJ1-5|.
TGTGCCAGCAGTTGGGCAGACAATCAGCCCCAGCATTTT
CASSWADNQPQHF
>TRBD1|TRBV19|TRBJ1-1|few
TGTGCCAGTAGTATGGGACAGGGTGCAGCTTTCTTT
CASSMGQGAAFF
>TRBD2|TRBV7-9|TRBJ2-4|.
TGTGCCAGCAGCTTAGAGACGACTAGCAGGAACATTCAGTACTTC
CASSLETTSRNIQYF
>.|TRBV19|TRBJ1-1|few
TGTGCCAGTACACGAGGGCAAGAAGCTTTCTTT
CASTRGQEAFF
>TRBD1|TRBV7-9|TRBJ2-7|few
TGTGCCAGCAGCCGGGACAGGGGCTCCTACGAGCAGTACTTC
CASSRDRGSYEQYF
>.|TRBV5-1|TRBJ2-1|.
TGCGCCAGCAGCCTCCAGGACAGCTCCTACAATGAGCAGTTCTTC
CASSLQDSSYNEQFF
>TRBD2|TRBV11-2|TRBJ2-7|.
TGTGCCAGCAGCGCCGCGGGAGGGGGGATCTACGAGCAGTACTTC
CASSAAGGGIYEQYF
>.|TRBV7-9|TRBJ2-1|.
TGTGCCAGCAGCCGCCTACAGGTCCAGTTCTTC
CASSRLQVQFF
>TRBD2|TRBV7-2|TRBJ2-7|.
TGTGCCAGCAGCCCTGCGGGGTGGCGGGAGGGCCCCTACGAGCAGTACTTC
CASSPAGWREGPYEQYF
>.|TRBV27|TRBJ2-3|.
TGTGCCAGCAGTCCTCGACAGAGGAGCACAGATACGCAGTATTTT
CASSPRQRSTDTQYF
>.|TRBV9|TRBJ2-7|.
TGTGCCAGCAGCCCCCGAGTCCTAGCCGAGCAGTACTTC
CASSPRVLAEQYF
>TRBD1|TRBV5-4|TRBJ2-7|.
TGTGCCAGCAGCTGGGGACAGGGCAGTACCTACGAGCAGTACTTC
CASSWGQGSTYEQYF
>.|TRBV27|TRBJ1-4|.
TGTGCCAGCAGTTTCGGAGGGCGGATTCAAGAAAAACTGTTTTTT
CASSFGGRIQEKLFF
>TRBD1|TRBV5-1|TRBJ2-5|.
TGCGCCAGCAGCTTGGCTGGGACAGGGCGGGAGACCCAGTACTTC
CASSLAGTGRETQYF
>.|TRBV24-1|TRBJ1-5|.
TGTGCCACCAGTGTAGGGGCCCAGCCCCAGCATTTT
CATSVGAQPQHF
>.|TRBV27|TRBJ2-1|.
TGTGCCAGCAGTACGGCGGGAACCTACAATGAGCAGTTCTTC
CASSTAGTYNEQFF
>TRBD1|TRBV19|TRBJ1-2|once
TGTGCCAGTAGAAGGACAGGGACTTATGGCTACACCTTC
CASRRTGTYGYTF
>.|TRBV19|TRBJ1-5|.
TGTGCCAGTAGCAGGGAGAGGGGGTCGGCTAGCAATCAGCCCCAGCATTTT
CASSRERGSASNQPQHF
>.|TRBV4-3|TRBJ2-7|.
TGCGCCAGCAGCGCAGCAATACAGCCTAACTCCTACGAGCAGTACTTC
CASSAAIQPNSYEQYF
>.|TRBV2|TRBJ1-1|.
TGTGCCAGCGGCCGCCGGGCAGGGGACACTGAAGCTTTCTTT
CASGRRAGDTEAFF
>.|TRBV3-1/TRBV3-2|TRBJ1-1|.
TGTGCCAGCAGCCTCCCCGCATCTCCGGGTGAAGCTTTCTTT
CASSLPASPGEAFF
>TRBD1|TRBV5-1|TRBJ2-5|.
TGCGCCCGCAGCTGGGGGGTGGGACAGGGGGCTCAAGAGACCCAGTACTTC
CARSWGVGQGAQETQYF
>TRBD1|TRBV18|TRBJ1-2|.
TGTGCCAGCTCACCTACGGGACAGGGGGTTAACTATGGCTACACCTTC
CASSPTGQGVNYGYTF
>.|TRBV11-2|TRBJ2-5|.
TGTGCCAGCAGCAACCGGGACATAGAAGGGGAGACCCAGTACTTC
CASSNRDIEGETQYF
>TRBD1|TRBV4-1|TRBJ2-7|.
TGCGCCAGCAGCCACCCCGGGACAGGGAACTACGAGCAGTACTTC
CASSHPGTGNYEQYF
>TRBD1|TRBV19|TRBJ1-2|.
TGTGCCAGTAGTATACCTAGGACAGGGGGCGACTATGGCTACACCTTC
CASSIPRTGGDYGYTF
>.|TRBV9|TRBJ1-5|.
TGTGCCAGCAGCGTAGCAGGCGGGAGCAATCAGCCCCAGCATTTT
CASSVAGGSNQPQHF
>.|TRBV6-1|TRBJ1-1|.
TGTGCCAGCACTGATAACGGGTGGAGAGTGAACACTGAAGCTTTCTTT
CASTDNGWRVNTEAFF
>TRBD1|TRBV5-1|TRBJ1-1|.
TGCGCCAGCAGCTTTGAGGGACAGGGCGGCACTGAAGCTTTCTTT
CASSFEGQGGTEAFF
>TRBD2|TRBV28|TRBJ2-1|.
TGTGCCAGCAGTTTCCTCCGGACTAGCGGAAACAATGAGCAGTTCTTC
CASSFLRTSGNNEQFF
>TRBD2|TRBV7-9|TRBJ2-7|.
TGTGCCAGCAGCCCAGGACTAGCGGGCCCCGGCTACGAGCAGTACTTC
CASSPGLAGPGYEQYF
>.|TRBV6-5|TRBJ1-4|.
TGTGCCAGCAGTTCCCAGGGGTTTAATGAAAAACTGTTTTTT
CASSSQGFNEKLFF